The TCR beta chain under discussion was sequenced for a study of T-cell reconstitution after alpha-beta-depleted transplantation in children. This sample's TCRbeta library carried unique molecular identifier barcodes. MiXCR was run by TCRdb on the PCR reads, yielding one entry per CDR3 protein. This sample yields about 980,000 distinct CDR3 sequences, of which about 29% are seen a single time; about 28% belongs to the top ten. This CDR3 region has 17 residues. The V segment lost 6 bases and the J segment 1 base; nucleotides outside the gene matches: 10. The source material was PBMCs, mostly from graft donor cells, sampled 360 days after TCRalphabeta/CD19-depleted stem cell transplant. The sequence was collected from a boy younger than two who had a stem cell transplant for SCID, so the T cells may come from the graft donor. V gene TRBV12-3 or TRBV12-4 combines with J gene TRBJ2-4, with 9 bases matching TRBD2. The CDR3 sequence is CASSPPLAGVAKNIQYF. The DNA for the CDR3 is TGTGCCAGCAGCCCCCCCTTAGCGGGGGTGGCCAAAAACATTCAGTACTTC.